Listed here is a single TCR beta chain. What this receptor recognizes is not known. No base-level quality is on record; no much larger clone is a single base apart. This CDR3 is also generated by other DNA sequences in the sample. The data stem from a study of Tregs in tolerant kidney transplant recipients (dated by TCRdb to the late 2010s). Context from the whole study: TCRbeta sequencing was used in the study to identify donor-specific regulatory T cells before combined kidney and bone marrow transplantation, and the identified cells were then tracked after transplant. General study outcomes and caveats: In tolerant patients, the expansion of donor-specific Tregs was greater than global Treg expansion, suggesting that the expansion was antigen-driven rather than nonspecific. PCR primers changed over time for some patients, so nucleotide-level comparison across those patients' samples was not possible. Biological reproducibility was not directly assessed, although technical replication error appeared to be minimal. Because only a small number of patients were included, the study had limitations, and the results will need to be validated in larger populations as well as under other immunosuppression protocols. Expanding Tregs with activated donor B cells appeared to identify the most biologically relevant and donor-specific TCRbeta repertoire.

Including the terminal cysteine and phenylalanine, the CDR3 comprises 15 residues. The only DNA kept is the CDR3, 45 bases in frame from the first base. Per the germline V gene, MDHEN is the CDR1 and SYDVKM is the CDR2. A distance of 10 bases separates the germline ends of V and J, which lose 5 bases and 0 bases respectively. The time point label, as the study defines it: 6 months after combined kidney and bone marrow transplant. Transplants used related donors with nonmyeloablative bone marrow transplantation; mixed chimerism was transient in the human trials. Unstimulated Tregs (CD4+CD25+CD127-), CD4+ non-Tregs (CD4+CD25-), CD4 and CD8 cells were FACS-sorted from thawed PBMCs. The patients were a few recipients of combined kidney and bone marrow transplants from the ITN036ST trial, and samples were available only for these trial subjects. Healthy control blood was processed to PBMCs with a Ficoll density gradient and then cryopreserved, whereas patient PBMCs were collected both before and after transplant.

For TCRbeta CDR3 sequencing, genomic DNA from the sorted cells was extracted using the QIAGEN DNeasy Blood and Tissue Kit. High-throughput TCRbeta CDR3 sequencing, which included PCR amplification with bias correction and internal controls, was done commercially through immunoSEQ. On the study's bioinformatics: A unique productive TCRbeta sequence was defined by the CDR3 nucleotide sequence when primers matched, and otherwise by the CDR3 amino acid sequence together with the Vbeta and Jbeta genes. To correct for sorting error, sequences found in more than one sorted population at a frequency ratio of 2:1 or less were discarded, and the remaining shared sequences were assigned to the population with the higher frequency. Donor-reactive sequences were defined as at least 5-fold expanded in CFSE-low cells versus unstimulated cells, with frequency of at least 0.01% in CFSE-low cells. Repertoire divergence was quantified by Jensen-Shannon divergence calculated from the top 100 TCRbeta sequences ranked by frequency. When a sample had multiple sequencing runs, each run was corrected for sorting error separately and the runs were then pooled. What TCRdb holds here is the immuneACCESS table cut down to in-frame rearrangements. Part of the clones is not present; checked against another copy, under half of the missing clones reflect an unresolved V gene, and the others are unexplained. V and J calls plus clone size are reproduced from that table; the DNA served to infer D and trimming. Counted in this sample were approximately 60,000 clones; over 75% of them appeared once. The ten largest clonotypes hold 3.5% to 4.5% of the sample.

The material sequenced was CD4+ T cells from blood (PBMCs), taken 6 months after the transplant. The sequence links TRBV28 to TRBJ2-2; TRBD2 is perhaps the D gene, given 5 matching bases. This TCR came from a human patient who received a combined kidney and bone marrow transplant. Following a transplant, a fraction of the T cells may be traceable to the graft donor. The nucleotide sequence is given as TGTGCCAGCAGTGGACTGACTTCGAACACCGGGGAGCTGTTTTTT. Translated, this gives CASSGLTSNTGELFF.